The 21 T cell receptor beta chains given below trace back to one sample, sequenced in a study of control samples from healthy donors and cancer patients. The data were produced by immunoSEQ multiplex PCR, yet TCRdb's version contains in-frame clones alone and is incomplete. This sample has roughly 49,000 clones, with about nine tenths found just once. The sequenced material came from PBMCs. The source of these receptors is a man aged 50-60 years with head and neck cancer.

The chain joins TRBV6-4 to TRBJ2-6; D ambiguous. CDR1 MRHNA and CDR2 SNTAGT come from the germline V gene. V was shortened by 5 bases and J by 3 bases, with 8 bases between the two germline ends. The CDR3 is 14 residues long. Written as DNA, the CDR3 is TGTGCCAGCAGTACTTGGGGTGGGGCCAACGTCCTGACTTTC. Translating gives CASSTWGGANVLTF.

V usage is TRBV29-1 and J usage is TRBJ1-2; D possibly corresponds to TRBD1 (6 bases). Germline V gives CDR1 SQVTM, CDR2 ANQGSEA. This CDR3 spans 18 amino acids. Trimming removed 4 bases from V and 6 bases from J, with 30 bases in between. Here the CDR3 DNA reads TGCAGCGTTGGAACCTGGGGGTCCGGACAGCTGCTGGGAGATGGCTACACCTTC. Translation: CSVGTWGSGQLLGDGYTF.

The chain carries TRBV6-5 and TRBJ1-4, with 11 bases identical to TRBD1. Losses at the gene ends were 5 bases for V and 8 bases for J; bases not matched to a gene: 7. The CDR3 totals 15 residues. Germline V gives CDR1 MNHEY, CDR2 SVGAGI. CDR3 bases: TGTGCCAGCAGTACCCGGAGGACAGGGGGCGAAAAACTGTTTTTT. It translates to CASSTRRTGGEKLFF.

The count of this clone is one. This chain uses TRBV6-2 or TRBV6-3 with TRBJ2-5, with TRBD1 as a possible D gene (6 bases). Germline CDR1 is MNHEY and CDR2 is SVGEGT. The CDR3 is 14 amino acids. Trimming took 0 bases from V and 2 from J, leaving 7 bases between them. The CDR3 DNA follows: TGTGCCAGCAGTTACTCAGACAGGCAAGAGACCCAGTACTTC. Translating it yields CASSYSDRQETQYF.

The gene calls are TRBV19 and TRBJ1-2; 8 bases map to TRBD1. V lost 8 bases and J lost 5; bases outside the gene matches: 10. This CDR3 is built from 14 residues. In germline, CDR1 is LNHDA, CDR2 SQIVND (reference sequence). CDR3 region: CASRPGGGPYGYTF. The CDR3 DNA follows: TGTGCCAGTCGACCAGGGGGCGGACCTTATGGCTACACCTTC.

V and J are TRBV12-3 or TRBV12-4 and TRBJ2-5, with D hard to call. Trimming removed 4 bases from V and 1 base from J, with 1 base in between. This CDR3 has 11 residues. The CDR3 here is CASSSQETQYF. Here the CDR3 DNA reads TGTGCCAGCAGTTCCCAAGAGACCCAGTACTTC.

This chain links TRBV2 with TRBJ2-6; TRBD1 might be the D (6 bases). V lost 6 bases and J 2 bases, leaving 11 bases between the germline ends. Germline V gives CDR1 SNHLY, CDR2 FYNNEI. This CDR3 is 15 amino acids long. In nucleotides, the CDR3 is TGTGCCAGCAGGTTGGGGACAACTGGGGCCAACGTCCTGACTTTC. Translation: CASRLGTTGANVLTF.

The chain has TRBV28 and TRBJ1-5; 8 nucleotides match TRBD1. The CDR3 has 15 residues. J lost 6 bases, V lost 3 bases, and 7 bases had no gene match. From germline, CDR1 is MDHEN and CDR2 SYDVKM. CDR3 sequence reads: CASSFPAGGPQPQHF. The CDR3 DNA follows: TGTGCCAGCAGTTTCCCGGCAGGGGGCCCTCAGCCCCAGCATTTT.

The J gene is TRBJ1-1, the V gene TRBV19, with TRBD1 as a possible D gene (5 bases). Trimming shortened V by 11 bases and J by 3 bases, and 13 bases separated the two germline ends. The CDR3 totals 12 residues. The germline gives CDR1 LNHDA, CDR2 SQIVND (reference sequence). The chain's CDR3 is CASDPGDTEAFF. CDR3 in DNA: TGTGCCTCCGACCCGGGGGACACTGAAGCTTTCTTT.

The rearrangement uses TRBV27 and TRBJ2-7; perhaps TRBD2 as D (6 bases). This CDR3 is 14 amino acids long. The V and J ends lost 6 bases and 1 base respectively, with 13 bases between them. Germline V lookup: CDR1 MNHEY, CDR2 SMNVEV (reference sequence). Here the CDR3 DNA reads TGTGCCAGCAGCACCGAAGGGACTTCCTACGAGCAGTACTTC. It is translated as CASSTEGTSYEQYF.

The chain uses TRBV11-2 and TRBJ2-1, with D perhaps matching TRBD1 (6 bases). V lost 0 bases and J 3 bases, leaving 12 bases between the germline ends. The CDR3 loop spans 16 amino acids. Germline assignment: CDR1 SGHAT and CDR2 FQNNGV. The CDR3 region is CASSLDTGLFYNEQFF. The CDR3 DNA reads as TGTGCCAGCAGCTTAGACACAGGGCTGTTCTACAATGAGCAGTTCTTC. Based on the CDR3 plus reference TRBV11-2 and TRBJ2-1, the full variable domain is EAGVAQSPRYKIIEKRQSVAFWCNPISGHATLYWYQQILGQGPKLLIQFQNNGVVDDSQLPKDRFSAERLKGVDSTLKIQPAKLEDSAVYLCASSLDTGLFYNEQFFGPGTRLTVL.

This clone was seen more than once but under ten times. The CDR3 reads CASGLVLGTGGHEQYF. The CDR3 DNA sequence: TGTGCTAGTGGTTTGGTACTAGGGACAGGGGGCCACGAGCAGTACTTC. The chain has TRBV12-5 and TRBJ2-7, with 12 bases aligning to TRBD1. Germline-derived CDR1 and CDR2 are LGHNT and FRNRAP. This CDR3 has 16 amino acids. The V segment lost 0 bases and the J segment 5 bases; nucleotides outside the gene matches: 5.

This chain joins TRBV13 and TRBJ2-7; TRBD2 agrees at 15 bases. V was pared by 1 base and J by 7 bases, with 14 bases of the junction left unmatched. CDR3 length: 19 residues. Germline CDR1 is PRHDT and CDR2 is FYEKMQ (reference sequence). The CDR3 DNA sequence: TGTGCCAGCAGCTTAGCCCTCGGACTAGCGGGGGGGCCTGTGGAAGAGCAGTACTTC. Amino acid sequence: CASSLALGLAGGPVEEQYF.

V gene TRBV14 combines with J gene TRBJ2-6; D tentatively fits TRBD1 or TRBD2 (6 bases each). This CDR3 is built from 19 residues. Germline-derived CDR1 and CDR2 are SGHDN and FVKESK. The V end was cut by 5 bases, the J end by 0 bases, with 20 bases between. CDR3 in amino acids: CASSGVRDTLFSGANVLTF. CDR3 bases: TGTGCCAGCAGCGGAGTGCGGGACACCTTATTCTCTGGGGCCAACGTCCTGACTTTC.

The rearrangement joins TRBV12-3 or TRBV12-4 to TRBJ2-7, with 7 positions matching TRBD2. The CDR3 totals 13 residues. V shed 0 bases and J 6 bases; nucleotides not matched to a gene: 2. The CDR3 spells CASSLAGGVEQYF. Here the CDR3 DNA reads TGTGCCAGCAGTTTAGCGGGGGGGGTCGAGCAGTACTTC.

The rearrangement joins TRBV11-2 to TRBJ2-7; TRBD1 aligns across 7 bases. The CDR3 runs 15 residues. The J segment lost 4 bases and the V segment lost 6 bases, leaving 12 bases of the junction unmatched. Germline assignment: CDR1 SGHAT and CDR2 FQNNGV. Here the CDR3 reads CASSNPYRGRYEQYF. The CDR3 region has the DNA TGTGCCAGCAGTAACCCCTACAGGGGTCGGTACGAGCAGTACTTC.

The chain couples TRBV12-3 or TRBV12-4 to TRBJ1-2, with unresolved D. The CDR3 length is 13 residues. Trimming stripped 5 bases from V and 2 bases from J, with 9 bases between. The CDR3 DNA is TGTGCCAGCAGTCCGACGGAGAACTATGGCTACACCTTC. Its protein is CASSPTENYGYTF.

CDR3 in DNA: TGTGCCAGCAGTCCATCTAGATACAATGAGCAGTTCTTC. Amino acids: CASSPSRYNEQFF. The J gene is TRBJ2-1, the V gene TRBV28; D remains ambiguous. Between the trimmed V and J ends, which lost 5 bases and 4 bases, there was a span of 9 bases. Germline values: CDR1 MDHEN, CDR2 SYDVKM. The CDR3 extends over 13 amino acids. Together with reference TRBV28 and TRBJ2-1, the CDR3 gives the full variable domain: DVKVTQSSRYLVKRTGEKVFLECVQDMDHENMFWYRQDPGLGLRLIYFSYDVKMKEKGDIPEGYSVSREKKERFSLILESASTNQTSMYLCASSPSRYNEQFFGPGTRLTVL.

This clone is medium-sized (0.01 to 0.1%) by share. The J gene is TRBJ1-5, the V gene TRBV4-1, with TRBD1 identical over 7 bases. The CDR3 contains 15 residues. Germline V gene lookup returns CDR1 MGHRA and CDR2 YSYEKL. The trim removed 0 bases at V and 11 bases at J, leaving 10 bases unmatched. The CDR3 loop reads CASSQETVPGGAQHF. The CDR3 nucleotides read TGCGCCAGCAGCCAAGAAACAGTCCCAGGGGGGGCCCAGCATTTT.

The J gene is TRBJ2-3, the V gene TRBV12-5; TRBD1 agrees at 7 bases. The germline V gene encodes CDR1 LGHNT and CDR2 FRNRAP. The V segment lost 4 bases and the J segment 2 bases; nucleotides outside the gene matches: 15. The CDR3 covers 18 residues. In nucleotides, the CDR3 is TGTGCTAGTGGTTCGCATCTCATGCCGGGACAGCTCACAGATACGCAGTATTTT. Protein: CASGSHLMPGQLTDTQYF.

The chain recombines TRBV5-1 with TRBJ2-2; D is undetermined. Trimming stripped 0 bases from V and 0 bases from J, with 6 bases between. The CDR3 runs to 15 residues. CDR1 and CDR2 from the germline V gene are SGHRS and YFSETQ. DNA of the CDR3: TGCGCCAGCAGCTTGGCCTCAGCGAACACCGGGGAGCTGTTTTTT. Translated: CASSLASANTGELFF. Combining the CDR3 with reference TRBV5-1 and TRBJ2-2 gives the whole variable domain KAGVTQTPRYLIKTRGQQVTLSCSPISGHRSVSWYQQTPGQGLQFLFEYFSETQRNKGNFPGRFSGRQFSNSRSEMNVSTLELGDSALYLCASSLASANTGELFFGEGSRLTVL.